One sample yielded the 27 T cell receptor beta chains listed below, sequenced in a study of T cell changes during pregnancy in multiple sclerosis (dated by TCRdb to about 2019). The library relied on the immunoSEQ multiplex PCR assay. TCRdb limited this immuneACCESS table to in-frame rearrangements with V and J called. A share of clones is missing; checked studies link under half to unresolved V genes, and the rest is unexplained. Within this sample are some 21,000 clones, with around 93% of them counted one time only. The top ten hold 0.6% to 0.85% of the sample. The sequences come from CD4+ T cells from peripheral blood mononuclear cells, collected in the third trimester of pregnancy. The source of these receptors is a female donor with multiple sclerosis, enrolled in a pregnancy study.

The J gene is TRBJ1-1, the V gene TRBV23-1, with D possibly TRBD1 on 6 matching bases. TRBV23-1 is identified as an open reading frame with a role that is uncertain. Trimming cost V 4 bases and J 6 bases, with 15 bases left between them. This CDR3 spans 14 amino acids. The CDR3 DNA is TGCGCCAGCAGTCTATACAGGGATATCGCTGAAGCTTTCTTT. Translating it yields CASSLYRDIAEAFF.

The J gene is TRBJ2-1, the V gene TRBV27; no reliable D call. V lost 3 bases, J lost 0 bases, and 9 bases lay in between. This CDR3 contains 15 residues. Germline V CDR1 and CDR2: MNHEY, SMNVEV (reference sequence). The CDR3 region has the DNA TGTGCCAGCAGTTTCAACAGTTTCTCCTACAATGAGCAGTTCTTC. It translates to CASSFNSFSYNEQFF.

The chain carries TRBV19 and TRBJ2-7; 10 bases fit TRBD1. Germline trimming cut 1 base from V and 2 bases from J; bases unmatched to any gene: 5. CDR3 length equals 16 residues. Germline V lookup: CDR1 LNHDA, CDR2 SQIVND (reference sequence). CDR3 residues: CASSIALDRGAYEQYF. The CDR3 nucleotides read TGTGCCAGTAGTATAGCACTGGACAGGGGGGCCTACGAGCAGTACTTC.

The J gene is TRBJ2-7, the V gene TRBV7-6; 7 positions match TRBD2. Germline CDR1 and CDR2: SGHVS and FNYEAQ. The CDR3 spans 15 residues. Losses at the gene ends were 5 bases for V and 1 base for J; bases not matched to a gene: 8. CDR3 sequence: CASSHWTSSSYEQYF. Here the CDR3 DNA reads TGTGCCAGCAGCCACTGGACTAGTTCTTCCTACGAGCAGTACTTC.

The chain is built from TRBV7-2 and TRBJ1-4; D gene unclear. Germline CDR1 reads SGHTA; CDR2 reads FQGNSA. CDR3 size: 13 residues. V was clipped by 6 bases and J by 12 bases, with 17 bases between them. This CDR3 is CASSYAGAAELFF. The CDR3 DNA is TGTGCCAGCAGTTACGCGGGTGCGGCTGAACTGTTTTTT.

CDR3 sequence (DNA): TGTGCCAGCAGGTCTGTGGGGGGCACTGAAGCTTTCTTT. This translates into CASRSVGGTEAFF. V is TRBV6-6 and J is TRBJ1-1, with a weak D call TRBD1 (5 bases). Germline loops: CDR1 MNHNY, CDR2 SVGAGI (reference sequence). CDR3 length: 13 amino acids. The ends were cut back, 6 bases at V and 4 bases at J, with 12 bases in the middle.

CDR3 amino acids: CASSQLRGSYNEQFF. CDR3 nucleotide sequence: TGTGCCAGCAGCCAATTGAGGGGGTCCTACAATGAGCAGTTCTTC. The chain couples TRBV16 to TRBJ2-1; D is possibly TRBD1 (6 bases). The CDR3 runs to 15 residues. The germline gives CDR1 KGHSY, CDR2 FQNENV. Trimming took 1 base from V and 1 from J, leaving 8 bases between them.

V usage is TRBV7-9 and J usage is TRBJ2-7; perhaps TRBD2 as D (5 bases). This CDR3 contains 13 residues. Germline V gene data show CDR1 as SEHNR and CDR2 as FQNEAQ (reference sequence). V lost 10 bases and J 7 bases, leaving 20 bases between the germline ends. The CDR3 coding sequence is TGTGCCATACAACTCAACTACGGAGGTGAGCAGTACTTC. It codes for CAIQLNYGGEQYF.

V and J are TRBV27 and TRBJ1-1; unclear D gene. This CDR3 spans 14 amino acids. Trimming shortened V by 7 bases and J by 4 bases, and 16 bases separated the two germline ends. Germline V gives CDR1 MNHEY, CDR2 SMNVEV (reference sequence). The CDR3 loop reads CASKKSGYTTEAFF. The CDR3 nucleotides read TGTGCCAGCAAGAAATCGGGGTACACCACTGAAGCTTTCTTT.

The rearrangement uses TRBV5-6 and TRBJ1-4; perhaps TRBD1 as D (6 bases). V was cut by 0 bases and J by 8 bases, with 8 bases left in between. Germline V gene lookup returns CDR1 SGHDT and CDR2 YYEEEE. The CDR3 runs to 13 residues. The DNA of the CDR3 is TGTGCCAGCAGCTTGGCTGGGGGCGAAAAACTGTTTTTT. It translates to CASSLAGGEKLFF.

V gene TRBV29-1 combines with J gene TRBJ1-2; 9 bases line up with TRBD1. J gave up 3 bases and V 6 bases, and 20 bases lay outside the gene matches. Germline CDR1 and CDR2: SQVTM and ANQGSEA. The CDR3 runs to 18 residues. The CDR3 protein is CSVRSSLTGTGIYYGYTF. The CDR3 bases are TGCAGCGTCCGGTCCTCCCTCACAGGGACAGGGATTTACTATGGCTACACCTTC.

DNA for the CDR3: TGTGCCAGCAGCCCTCGTCCCGGGACAGGGGGGAATGGCTACACCTTC. Residues: CASSPRPGTGGNGYTF. The chain combines TRBV9 with TRBJ1-2; 11 positions agree with TRBD1. Germline trimming cut 4 bases from V and 6 bases from J; bases unmatched to any gene: 11. CDR3 length equals 16 residues. Germline V gene sequence: CDR1 SGDLS, CDR2 YYNGEE.

The CDR3 DNA reads TGCGCCAGCAGCTTGGGCTGGGGCCGGGACGAGCAGTACTTC. Amino acids: CASSLGWGRDEQYF. The rearrangement links TRBV5-1 to TRBJ2-7; tentatively, D is TRBD1 (5 bases). The CDR3 contains 14 residues. Germline CDR1 SGHRS, CDR2 YFSETQ. V lost 0 bases, J lost 5 bases, and 12 bases lay in between.

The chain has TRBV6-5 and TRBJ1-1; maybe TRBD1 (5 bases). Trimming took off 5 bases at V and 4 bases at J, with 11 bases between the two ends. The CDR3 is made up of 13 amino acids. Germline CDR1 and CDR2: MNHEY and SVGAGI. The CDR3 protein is CASSRQPLTEAFF. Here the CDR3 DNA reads TGTGCCAGCAGTCGACAGCCACTCACTGAAGCTTTCTTT.

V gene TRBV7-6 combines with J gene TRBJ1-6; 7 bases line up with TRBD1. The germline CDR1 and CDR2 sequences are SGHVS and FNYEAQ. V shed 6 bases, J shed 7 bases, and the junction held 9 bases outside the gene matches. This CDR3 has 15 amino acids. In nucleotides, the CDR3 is TGTGCCAGCAGACCCCCAGACAGGGAGAATTCACCCCTCCACTTT. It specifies CASRPPDRENSPLHF. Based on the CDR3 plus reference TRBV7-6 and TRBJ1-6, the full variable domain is GAGVSQSPRYKVTKRGQDVALRCDPISGHVSLYWYRQALGQGPEFLTYFNYEAQQDKSGLPNDRFSAERPEGSISTLTIQRTEQRDSAMYRCASRPPDRENSPLHFGNGTRLTVT.

CDR3 sequence reads: CASSRGASGAREQYF. CDR3 DNA: TGTGCCAGCAGCCGGGGGGCTAGCGGGGCGAGGGAGCAGTACTTC. The rearrangement joins TRBV7-2 to TRBJ2-7, with 9 positions matching TRBD2. The CDR3 extends over 15 amino acids. Looked up from germline, CDR1 is SGHTA and CDR2 is FQGNSA. V gave up 5 bases and J gave up 7 bases; unmatched junction bases: 12. Full variable domain (remainder filled in from reference TRBV7-2 and TRBJ2-7): GAGVSQSPSNKVTEKGKDVELRCDPISGHTALYWYRQSLGQGLEFLIYFQGNSAPDKSGLPSDRFSAERTGGSVSTLTIQRTQQEDSAVYLCASSRGASGAREQYFGPGTRLTVT.

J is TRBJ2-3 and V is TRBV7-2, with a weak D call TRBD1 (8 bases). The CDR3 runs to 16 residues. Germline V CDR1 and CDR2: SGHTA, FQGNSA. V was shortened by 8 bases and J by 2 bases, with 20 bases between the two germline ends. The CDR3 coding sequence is TGTGCCAGCGGGGACAGGTGGGGGGGCAACACAGATACGCAGTATTTT. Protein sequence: CASGDRWGGNTDTQYF.

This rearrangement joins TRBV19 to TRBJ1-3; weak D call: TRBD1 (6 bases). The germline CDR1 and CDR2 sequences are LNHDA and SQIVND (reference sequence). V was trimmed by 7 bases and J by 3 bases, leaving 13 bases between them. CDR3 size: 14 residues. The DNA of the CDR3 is TGTGCCAGTATGGTCACAGGGATTGGAAACACCATATATTTT. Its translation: CASMVTGIGNTIYF.

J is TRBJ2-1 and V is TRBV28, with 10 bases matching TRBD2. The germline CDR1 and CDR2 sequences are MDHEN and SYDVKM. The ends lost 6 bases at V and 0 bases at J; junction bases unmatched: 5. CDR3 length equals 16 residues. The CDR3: CASRPLAGVSYNEQFF. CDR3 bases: TGTGCCAGCAGACCCCTAGCGGGGGTCTCCTACAATGAGCAGTTCTTC.

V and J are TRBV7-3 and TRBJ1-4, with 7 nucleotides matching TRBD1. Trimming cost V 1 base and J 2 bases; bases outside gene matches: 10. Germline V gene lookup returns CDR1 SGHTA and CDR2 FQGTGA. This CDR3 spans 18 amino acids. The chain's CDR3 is CASSLRGQGGYTNEKLFF. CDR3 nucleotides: TGTGCCAGCAGCTTAAGGGGGCAGGGGGGCTACACTAATGAAAAACTGTTTTTT. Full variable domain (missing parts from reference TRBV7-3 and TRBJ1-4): GAGVSQTPSNKVTEKGKYVELRCDPISGHTALYWYRQSLGQGPEFLIYFQGTGAADDSGLPNDRFFAVRPEGSVSTLKIQRTERGDSAVYLCASSLRGQGGYTNEKLFFGSGTQLSVL.

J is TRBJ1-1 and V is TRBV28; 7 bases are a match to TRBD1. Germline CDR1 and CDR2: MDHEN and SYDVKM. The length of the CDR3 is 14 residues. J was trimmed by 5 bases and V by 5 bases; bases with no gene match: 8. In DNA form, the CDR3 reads TGTGCCAGCAGTCGCCGACAGGGATGGACTGAAGCTTTCTTT. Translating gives CASSRRQGWTEAFF.

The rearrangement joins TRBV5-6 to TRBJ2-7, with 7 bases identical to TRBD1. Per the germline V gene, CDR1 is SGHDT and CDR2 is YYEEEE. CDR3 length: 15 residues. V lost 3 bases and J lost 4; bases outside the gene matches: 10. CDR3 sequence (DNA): TGTGCCAGCAGCTCGGGTGGGACAGCCTTTTACGAGCAGTACTTC. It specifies CASSSGGTAFYEQYF.

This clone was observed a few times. The CDR3 region has the DNA TGTGCCAGTAAAAGGGGCGTTAACACTGAAGCTTTCTTT. Translating it yields CASKRGVNTEAFF. The chain recombines TRBV19 with TRBJ1-1, with TRBD1 as a possible D gene (5 bases). Germline values: CDR1 LNHDA, CDR2 SQIVND (reference sequence). Trimming stripped 7 bases from V and 2 bases from J, with 11 bases between. This CDR3 has 13 amino acids.

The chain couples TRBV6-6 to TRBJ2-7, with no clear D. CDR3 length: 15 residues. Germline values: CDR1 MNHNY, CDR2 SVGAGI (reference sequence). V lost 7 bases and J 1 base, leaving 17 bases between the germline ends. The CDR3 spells CASTRGGAISYEQYF. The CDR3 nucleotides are TGTGCCAGCACCCGAGGTGGAGCGATATCCTACGAGCAGTACTTC.

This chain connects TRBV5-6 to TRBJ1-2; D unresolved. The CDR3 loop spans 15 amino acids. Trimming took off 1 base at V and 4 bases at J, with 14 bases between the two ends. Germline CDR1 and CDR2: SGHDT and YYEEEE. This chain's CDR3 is CASSLLPQYGYGYTF. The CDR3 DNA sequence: TGTGCCAGCAGCTTGTTACCGCAGTATGGCTATGGCTACACCTTC.

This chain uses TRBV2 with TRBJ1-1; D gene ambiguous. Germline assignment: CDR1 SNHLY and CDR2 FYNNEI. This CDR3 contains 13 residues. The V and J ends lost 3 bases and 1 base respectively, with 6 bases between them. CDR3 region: CASSEAPNTEAFF. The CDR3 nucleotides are TGTGCCAGCAGTGAGGCCCCGAACACTGAAGCTTTCTTT. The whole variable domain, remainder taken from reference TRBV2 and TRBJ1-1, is EPEVTQTPSHQVTQMGQEVILRCVPISNHLYFYWYRQILGQKVEFLVSFYNNEISEKSEIFDDQFSVERPDGSNFTLKIRSTKLEDSAMYFCASSEAPNTEAFFGQGTRLTVV.

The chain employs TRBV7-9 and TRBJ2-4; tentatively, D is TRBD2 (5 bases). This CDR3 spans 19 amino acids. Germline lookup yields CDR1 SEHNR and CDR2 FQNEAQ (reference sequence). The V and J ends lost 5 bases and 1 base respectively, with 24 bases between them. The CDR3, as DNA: TGTGCCAGCAGCAACGGACTCCCGGATGCGTGGAGGGCCAAAAACATTCAGTACTTC. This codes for CASSNGLPDAWRAKNIQYF.